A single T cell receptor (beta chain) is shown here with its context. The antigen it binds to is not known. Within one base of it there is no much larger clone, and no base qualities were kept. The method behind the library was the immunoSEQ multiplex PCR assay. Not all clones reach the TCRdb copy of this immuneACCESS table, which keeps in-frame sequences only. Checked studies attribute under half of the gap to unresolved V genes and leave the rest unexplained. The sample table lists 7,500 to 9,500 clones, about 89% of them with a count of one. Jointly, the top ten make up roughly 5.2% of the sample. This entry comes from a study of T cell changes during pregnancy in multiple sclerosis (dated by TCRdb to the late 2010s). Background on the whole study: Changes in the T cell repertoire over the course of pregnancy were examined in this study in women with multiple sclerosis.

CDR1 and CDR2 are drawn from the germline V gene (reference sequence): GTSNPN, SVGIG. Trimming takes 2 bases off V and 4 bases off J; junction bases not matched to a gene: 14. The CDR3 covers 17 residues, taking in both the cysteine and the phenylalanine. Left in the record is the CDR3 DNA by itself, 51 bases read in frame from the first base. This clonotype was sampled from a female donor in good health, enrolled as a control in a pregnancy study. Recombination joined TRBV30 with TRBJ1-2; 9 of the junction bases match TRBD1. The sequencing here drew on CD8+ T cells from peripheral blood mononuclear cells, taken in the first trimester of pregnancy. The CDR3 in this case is CAWSTGGVSFLPYGYTF. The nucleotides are TGTGCCTGGAGTACAGGGGGCGTTTCATTTTTACCCTATGGCTACACCTTC. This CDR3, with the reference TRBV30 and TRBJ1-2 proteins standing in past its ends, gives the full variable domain SQTIHQWPATLVQPVGSPLSLECTVEGTSNPNLYWYRQAAGRGLQLLFYSVGIGQISSEVPQNLSASRPQDRQFILSSKKLLLSDSGFYLCAWSTGGVSFLPYGYTFGSGTRLTVV.